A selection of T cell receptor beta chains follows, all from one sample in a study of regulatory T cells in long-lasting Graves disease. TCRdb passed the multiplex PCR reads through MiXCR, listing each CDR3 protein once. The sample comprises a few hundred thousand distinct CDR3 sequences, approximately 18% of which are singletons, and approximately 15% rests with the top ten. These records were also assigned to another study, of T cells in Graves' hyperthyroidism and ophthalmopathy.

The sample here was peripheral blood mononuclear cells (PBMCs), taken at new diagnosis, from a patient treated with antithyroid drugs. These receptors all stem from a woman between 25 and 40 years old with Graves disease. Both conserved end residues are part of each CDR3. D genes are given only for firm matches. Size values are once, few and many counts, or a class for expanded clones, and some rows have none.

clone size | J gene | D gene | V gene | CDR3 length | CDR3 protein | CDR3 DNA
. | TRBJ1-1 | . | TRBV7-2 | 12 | CAGSLGEGEAFF | TGTGCCGGCAGCCTTGGAGAGGGGGAAGCTTTCTTT
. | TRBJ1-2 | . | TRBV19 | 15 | CASSIGATINYGYTF | TGTGCCAGTAGTATAGGCGCCACGATCAACTATGGCTACACCTTC
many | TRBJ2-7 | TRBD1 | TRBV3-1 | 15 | CASSQSGQGLYEQYF | TGTGCCAGCAGCCAGTCGGGACAGGGGCTCTACGAGCAGTACTTC
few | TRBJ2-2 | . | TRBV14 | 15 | CASSQEWGVTGELFF | TGTGCCAGCAGCCAGGAATGGGGGGTCACCGGGGAGCTGTTTTTT
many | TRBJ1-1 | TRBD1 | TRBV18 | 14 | CASSRTGGMAEAFF | TGTGCCAGCTCACGGACAGGGGGTATGGCTGAAGCTTTCTTT
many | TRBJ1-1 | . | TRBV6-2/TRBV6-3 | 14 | CASSHQRGEAEAFF | TGTGCCAGCAGTCACCAACGGGGAGAGGCTGAAGCTTTCTTT
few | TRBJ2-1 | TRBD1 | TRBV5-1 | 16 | CASSILGTGPYNEQFF | TGTGCCAGCAGCATTCTCGGGACAGGGCCTTACAATGAGCAGTTCTTC
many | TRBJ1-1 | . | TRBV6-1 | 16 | CASTYGIGTRRTEAFF | TGTGCCAGCACCTACGGAATAGGGACGCGGAGAACTGAAGCTTTCTTT
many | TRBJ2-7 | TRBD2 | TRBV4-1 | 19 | CASSQDSVLAGSHDQGQYF | TGCGCCAGCAGCCAAGATTCGGTACTAGCGGGAAGCCACGATCAGGGGCAGTACTTC
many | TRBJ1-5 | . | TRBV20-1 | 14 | CSARDRDRPEPQHF | TGCAGTGCTAGAGATAGGGACCGGCCGGAGCCCCAGCATTTT
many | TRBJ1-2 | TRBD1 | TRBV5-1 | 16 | CASSPGGTGYNYGYTF | TGCGCCAGCAGCCCCGGAGGGACAGGCTATAACTATGGCTACACCTTC
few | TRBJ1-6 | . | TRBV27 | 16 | CASSLSTGAYNSPLHF | TGTGCCAGCAGTTTATCAACGGGGGCCTATAATTCACCCCTCCACTTT
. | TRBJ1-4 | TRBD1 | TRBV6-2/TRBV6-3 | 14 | CASTDRGHVEKLFF | TGTGCCAGCACGGACAGGGGGCATGTTGAAAAACTGTTTTTT
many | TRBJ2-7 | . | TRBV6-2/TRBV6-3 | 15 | CASSYGAQRTYEQYF | TGTGCCAGCAGTTACGGGGCACAAAGGACCTACGAGCAGTACTTC
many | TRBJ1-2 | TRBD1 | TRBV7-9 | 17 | CASSHPQGAVGNYGYTF | TGTGCCAGCAGCCACCCTCAGGGGGCCGTCGGAAACTATGGCTACACCTTC
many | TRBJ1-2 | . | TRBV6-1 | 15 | CASSVSSEAYRGYTF | TGCGCCAGCAGTGTTTCCTCGGAGGCCTACAGGGGCTACACCTTC
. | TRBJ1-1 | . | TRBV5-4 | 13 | CASSFRDVPEAFF | TGTGCCAGCAGCTTTCGGGACGTCCCTGAAGCTTTCTTT
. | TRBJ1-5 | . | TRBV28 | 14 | CASSPGGAGQPQHF | TGTGCCAGCAGTCCCGGAGGGGCGGGTCAGCCCCAGCATTTT
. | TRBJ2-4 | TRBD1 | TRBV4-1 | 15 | CASSQVGQGRNIQYF | TGCGCCAGCAGCCAAGTCGGACAGGGGCGAAACATTCAGTACTTC
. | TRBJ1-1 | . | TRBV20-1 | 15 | CSARVGAFMNTEAFF | TGCAGTGCTAGGGTAGGGGCCTTCATGAACACTGAAGCTTTCTTT
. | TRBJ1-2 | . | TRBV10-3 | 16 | CAISEYQADSNYGYTF | TGTGCCATCAGTGAGTATCAGGCAGATTCTAACTATGGCTACACCTTC
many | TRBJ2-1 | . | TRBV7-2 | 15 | CATRPGRDGYNEQFF | TGTGCCACCCGCCCTGGAAGGGACGGCTACAATGAGCAGTTCTTC
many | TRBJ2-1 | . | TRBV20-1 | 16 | CSARRGDLGAYNEQFF | TGCAGTGCTAGGCGCGGGGACCTGGGGGCCTACAATGAGCAGTTCTTC
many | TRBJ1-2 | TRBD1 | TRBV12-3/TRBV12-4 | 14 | CASRIAGTGDGYTF | TGTGCCAGCAGAATAGCGGGGACAGGCGACGGCTACACCTTC
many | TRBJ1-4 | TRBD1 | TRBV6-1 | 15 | CASSERDRLFEKLFF | TGTGCCAGCAGTGAACGGGACAGGCTGTTTGAAAAACTGTTTTTT
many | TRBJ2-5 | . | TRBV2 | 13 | CASSPELQETQYF | TGTGCCAGCAGCCCAGAGTTACAAGAGACCCAGTACTTC
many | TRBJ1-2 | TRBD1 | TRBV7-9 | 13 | CASSSRGGRGYTF | TGTGCCAGCAGCTCGCGAGGGGGCCGAGGCTACACCTTC
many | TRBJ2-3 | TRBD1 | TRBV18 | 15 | CASSPVRQGRDTQYF | TGTGCCAGCTCACCGGTTAGACAGGGGAGAGATACGCAGTATTTT
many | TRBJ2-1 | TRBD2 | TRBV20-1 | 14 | CSAPVLAGANEQFF | TGCAGTGCTCCCGTATTAGCGGGGGCCAATGAGCAGTTCTTC
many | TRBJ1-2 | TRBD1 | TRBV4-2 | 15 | CASSPGTASNYGYTF | TGTGCCAGCAGCCCAGGGACAGCCTCTAACTATGGCTACACCTTC